The text below deals with one T cell receptor (beta chain). This sample is part of a study of technical replicates of blood from several donors. This CDR3 region has 15 residues. The trim removed 0 bases at V and 5 bases at J, leaving 4 bases unmatched. CDR1 and CDR2 from the germline V gene are LNHNV and YYDKDF (reference sequence). Only in-frame clones appear in the TCRdb table, and some are missing; sequencing was by immunoSEQ multiplex PCR. The sample contains tens of thousands of clones, approximately 98% of which appear only once. What was sequenced was T cells isolated from PBMCs. J is TRBJ1-1 and V is TRBV15, with TRBD1 matching 9 bases. The TCR sequence derives from a human donor in good health. The CDR3 spells CATSRDKGQGTEAFF. CDR3 bases: TGTGCCACCAGCAGAGATAAGGGACAGGGAACTGAAGCTTTCTTT.